One and the same sample provided the 21 T cell receptor beta chains below, sequenced in a study of blood T cell repertoires in COVID-19 (dated by TCRdb to about 2020). Libraries came from the immunoSEQ multiplex PCR assay. TCRdb limited this immuneACCESS table to in-frame rearrangements with V and J called. A share of clones is missing; checked studies link under half to unresolved V genes, and the rest is unexplained. The sample table shows around 190,000 clones, and about 88% are seen once. The ten largest clones represent roughly a sixth of the sample. Sequencing was done on a sample of peripheral blood. The receptors shown here come from a man aged 45-65 years with COVID-19, enrolled during active disease.

The chain recombines TRBV7-6 with TRBJ2-7; D uncertain. This CDR3 spans 16 amino acids. Germline V gene data show CDR1 as SGHVS and CDR2 as FNYEAQ. Trimming left V 1 base short and J 0 bases short, with 13 bases between. CDR3 in DNA: TGTGCCAGCAGCTTAGGTTTCAAATCGAGCTCCTACGAGCAGTACTTC. Residues: CASSLGFKSSSYEQYF.

This rearrangement joins TRBV15 to TRBJ2-5; TRBD1 matches 7 bases. Per germline, CDR1 LNHNV and CDR2 YYDKDF (reference sequence). The CDR3 has 14 residues. Trimming cost V 1 base and J 5 bases; bases outside gene matches: 4. CDR3 in DNA: TGTGCCACCAGCAGAGGAGTGACAGGGGAGACCCAGTACTTC. Translated, it gives CATSRGVTGETQYF.

V and J are TRBV5-5 and TRBJ2-1; D may be TRBD2 (5 bases). Germline values: CDR1 SGHKS, CDR2 YYEKEE (reference sequence). This CDR3 is built from 14 residues. The V gene lost 0 bases and the J gene lost 1 base, with 5 bases spanning the gap. DNA of the CDR3: TGTGCCAGCAGCTTGGGGAGGTCCTACAATGAGCAGTTCTTC. It translates to CASSLGRSYNEQFF.

The V gene is TRBV7-3, the J gene TRBJ1-1; D call uncertain. V was pared by 8 bases and J by 0 bases, with 10 bases between. This CDR3 comprises 13 residues. Germline V gene data show CDR1 as SGHTA and CDR2 as FQGTGA. The CDR3 coding sequence is TGTGCCAGCTCCGGCAGGATGAACACTGAAGCTTTCTTT. Encoded protein: CASSGRMNTEAFF.

The chain combines TRBV18 with TRBJ1-2; D might be TRBD1 (5 bases). This CDR3 has 14 amino acids. Germline CDR1 and CDR2: KGHSH and LQKENI. V was cut by 6 bases and J by 6 bases, with 17 bases left in between. CDR3 region: CASSQSRDLDGYTF. CDR3 nucleotide sequence: TGTGCCAGCTCCCAATCGAGGGACTTAGATGGCTACACCTTC.

This chain connects TRBV19 to TRBJ1-2; D remains unclear. CDR1 and CDR2 from the germline V gene are LNHDA and SQIVND (reference sequence). The CDR3 contains 14 residues. V lost 5 bases, J lost 7 bases, and 17 bases lay in between. CDR3 DNA: TGTGCCAGTAGTGACCGGACTGAGTGGGGTGGCTACACCTTC. Protein: CASSDRTEWGGYTF.

This clone appeared a few times. The chain combines TRBV4-2 with TRBJ2-2, with TRBD1 as a possible D gene (6 bases). The CDR3 runs 17 residues. Germline lookup yields CDR1 LGHNA and CDR2 YNFKEQ. V dropped 0 bases and J dropped 4 bases, with 15 bases sitting between them. The CDR3 sequence is CASSQDGTGQSTGELFF. The CDR3, as DNA: TGTGCCAGCAGCCAAGATGGAACAGGGCAGAGCACCGGGGAGCTGTTTTTT.

This rearrangement joins TRBV19 to TRBJ2-5; 12 bases align to TRBD2. CDR1 and CDR2 from the germline V gene are LNHDA and SQIVND (reference sequence). After removal of 9 bases from V and 4 bases from J, the junction contained 6 bases not matched to a gene. The length of the CDR3 is 14 residues. The CDR3 loop reads CASRTSGTGETQYF. Here the CDR3 DNA reads TGTGCCAGCAGGACTAGCGGGACGGGAGAGACCCAGTACTTC.

The rearrangement uses TRBV7-9 and TRBJ2-6; a weak D match, TRBD1 (5 bases). The germline V gene has CDR1 SEHNR and CDR2 FQNEAQ (reference sequence). The CDR3 totals 14 residues. CDR3 residues: CAGQGNSGANVLTF. CDR3 sequence (DNA): TGTGCAGGGCAGGGTAACTCTGGGGCCAACGTCCTGACTTTC.

The genes are TRBV28 and TRBJ2-1; D is perhaps TRBD2 (6 bases). The germline gives CDR1 MDHEN, CDR2 SYDVKM. This CDR3 region has 15 residues. The V gene lost 6 bases and the J gene lost 2 bases, with 14 bases spanning the gap. For the CDR3, the DNA is TGTGCCAGCAGCCGGGGCCGGGGGACCTACAATGAGCAGTTCTTC. Translating gives CASSRGRGTYNEQFF. Full variable domain (outside the CDR3, taken from reference TRBV28 and TRBJ2-1): DVKVTQSSRYLVKRTGEKVFLECVQDMDHENMFWYRQDPGLGLRLIYFSYDVKMKEKGDIPEGYSVSREKKERFSLILESASTNQTSMYLCASSRGRGTYNEQFFGPGTRLTVL.

The chain couples TRBV18 to TRBJ2-2; 7 nucleotides line up with TRBD1. Germline assignment: CDR1 KGHSH and CDR2 LQKENI. The trim removed 4 bases at V and 6 bases at J, leaving 2 bases unmatched. This CDR3 spans 13 amino acids. Here the CDR3 reads CASSRQGSGELFF. The CDR3 nucleotides are TGTGCCAGCTCACGACAGGGTTCCGGGGAGCTGTTTTTT.

Notes on this clone: The junction shows a germline mismatch at one end, possibly a read error. The chain combines TRBV7-7 with TRBJ2-2, with a possible D match to TRBD2 (5 bases). The CDR3 has 15 residues. Germline CDR1 reads SSHAT; CDR2 reads FNYEAQ (reference sequence). CDR3 coding DNA: TGTGCTAGCAGCTTAGTAGCGAGCAACACCGGGGAGCTGTTTTTT. This codes for CASSLVASNTGELFF.

This clone was seen once. The chain recombines TRBV9 with TRBJ2-5; a possible D gene is TRBD2 (6 bases). Germline V gives CDR1 SGDLS, CDR2 YYNGEE. V lost 3 bases and J lost 5, with 14 bases in between. This CDR3 comprises 14 residues. CDR3 protein: CASSAPGGVETQYF. CDR3 sequence (DNA): TGTGCCAGCAGCGCTCCCGGAGGGGTTGAGACCCAGTACTTC.

The J gene is TRBJ2-3, the V gene TRBV6-5, with a possible D match to TRBD2 (5 bases). CDR3 length: 15 residues. Germline loops: CDR1 MNHEY, CDR2 SVGAGI. The V end was cut by 2 bases, the J end by 7 bases, with 16 bases between. CDR3 DNA: TGTGCCAGCAGTTACGAGGCTTCCGGAGGCCATACGCAGTATTTT. Its translation is CASSYEASGGHTQYF.

The chain joins TRBV21-1 to TRBJ1-5. TRBV21-1 is a recognized pseudogene. The length of the CDR3 is 21 residues. The CDR3 coding sequence is TGTGCCAGCAGCAAACCACTTGGGGGGAACGGTACGTCTGAAAGCAATCAGCCCCAGCATTTT. Residues: CASSKPLGGNGTSESNQPQHF.

This chain joins TRBV6-6 and TRBJ2-7; TRBD1 matches 8 bases. With 4 bases clipped from V and 2 bases from J, the junction kept 10 bases outside the gene matches. Germline CDR1 MNHNY, CDR2 SVGAGI (reference sequence). The CDR3 covers 16 residues. The CDR3: CASSLTPGQDTYEQYF. The CDR3 nucleotides are TGTGCCAGCAGTTTGACCCCGGGACAGGACACCTACGAGCAGTACTTC.

The genes are TRBV27 and TRBJ2-5, with D uncertain. The CDR3 spans 14 residues. Germline V gene sequence: CDR1 MNHEY, CDR2 SMNVEV (reference sequence). Trimming cost V 6 bases and J 2 bases, with 13 bases left between them. CDR3 nucleotide sequence: TGTGCCAGCAGCTCTTACAGAAGTCAAGAGACCCAGTACTTC. Amino acid sequence: CASSSYRSQETQYF.

V is TRBV4-3 and J is TRBJ2-3, with D possibly being TRBD2 (6 bases). Trimming pared 0 bases from V and 0 bases from J, leaving 13 bases between. This CDR3 spans 17 amino acids. In germline, CDR1 is LGHNA, CDR2 YSLEER. CDR3 in DNA: TGCGCCAGCAGCCAAGATTTGACTAGATGGAGCACAGATACGCAGTATTTT. Translating gives CASSQDLTRWSTDTQYF.

V is TRBV18 and J is TRBJ1-1; D is ambiguous. CDR1 is KGHSH, CDR2 LQKENI, per germline. Trimming shortened V by 0 bases and J by 0 bases, and 11 bases separated the two germline ends. This CDR3 comprises 16 residues. In DNA, the CDR3 is TGTGCCAGCTCACCACCTTCCGGTCGTATGAACACTGAAGCTTTCTTT. The encoded protein is CASSPPSGRMNTEAFF.

The gene calls are TRBV7-9 and TRBJ1-4; TRBD1 matches at 10 bases. Germline V CDR1 and CDR2: SEHNR, FQNEAQ (reference sequence). Trimming took 5 bases from V and 7 from J; bases not matched to a gene: 7. CDR3 length: 15 residues. As DNA, the CDR3 is TGTGCCAGCAGCAAAGGAGGGACAGGGGTTGAAAAACTGTTTTTT. This sequence encodes CASSKGGTGVEKLFF.

J is TRBJ1-5 and V is TRBV28, with 9 bases that match TRBD1. Per the germline V gene, CDR1 is MDHEN and CDR2 is SYDVKM. This CDR3 region has 17 residues. V dropped 6 bases and J dropped 1; count of bases not matched to a gene: 10. The CDR3 region is CASRAGQGMGSNQPQHF. In nucleotides, the CDR3 is TGTGCCAGCAGGGCAGGACAGGGGATGGGCAGCAATCAGCCCCAGCATTTT.